This is a list of T cell receptor beta chains from one sample in a study of CD8 T cells in ankylosing spondylitis. TCRdb recomputed calls from the 5' RACE reads with MiXCR, one row per CDR3 protein. The data hold 150,000 to 200,000 distinct CDR3 sequences, with roughly 10% observed a single time. Sequencing used blood, either unsorted or a sorted T cell fraction (not recorded which). These receptors were obtained from a male donor with ankylosing spondylitis or in good health (not recorded which). The CDR3 runs from the conserved cysteine through the conserved F or W. Each record gives: V gene, D gene, J gene, clone size, CDR3 protein, CDR3 DNA. D genes are given only for firm matches. Clone size is not always given. Where it is, it says once, few, many or a class for expanded clones.

V gene: TRBV20-1; D gene: TRBD2; J gene: TRBJ2-5; clone size: few; CDR3 protein: CSARRLAETSIQETQYF; CDR3 DNA: TGCAGTGCTCGCCGACTAGCGGAGACATCGATACAAGAGACCCAGTACTTC
V gene: TRBV12-3/TRBV12-4; D gene: NA; J gene: TRBJ2-7; clone size: many; CDR3 protein: CASSPMDSHTYEQYF; CDR3 DNA: TGTGCCAGCAGCCCCATGGACAGTCACACCTACGAGCAGTACTTC
V gene: TRBV20-1; D gene: TRBD1; J gene: TRBJ2-7; clone size: many; CDR3 protein: CSALGQDSYEQYF; CDR3 DNA: TGCAGTGCGTTGGGACAGGATTCCTACGAGCAGTACTTC
V gene: TRBV29-1; D gene: NA; J gene: TRBJ2-5; clone size: NA; CDR3 protein: CSVEDLFPGTQYF; CDR3 DNA: TGCAGCGTTGAAGATCTCTTCCCGGGGACCCAGTACTTC
V gene: TRBV5-1; D gene: NA; J gene: TRBJ2-7; clone size: many; CDR3 protein: CASSFGQGTYEQYF; CDR3 DNA: TGCGCCAGCAGCTTTGGCCAGGGAACCTACGAGCAGTACTTC
V gene: TRBV10-3; D gene: NA; J gene: TRBJ2-7; clone size: many; CDR3 protein: CAILGTQKAYEQYF; CDR3 DNA: TGTGCCATCCTCGGGACTCAGAAGGCCTACGAGCAGTACTTC
V gene: TRBV5-6; D gene: NA; J gene: TRBJ1-1; clone size: many; CDR3 protein: CASSLPQGTEAFF; CDR3 DNA: TGTGCCAGCAGCTTGCCACAGGGCACTGAAGCTTTCTTT
V gene: TRBV5-1; D gene: TRBD1; J gene: TRBJ1-6; clone size: few; CDR3 protein: CASSLGQGANGSPLHF; CDR3 DNA: TGCGCCAGCAGCCTAGGCCAGGGGGCGAATGGATCACCCCTCCACTTT
V gene: TRBV6-1; D gene: NA; J gene: TRBJ1-2; clone size: NA; CDR3 protein: CASTGARGLRHYGYTF; CDR3 DNA: TGTGCCAGCACAGGGGCGAGGGGACTTAGGCACTATGGCTACACCTTC
V gene: TRBV20-1; D gene: TRBD1; J gene: TRBJ1-3; clone size: many; CDR3 protein: CSARRRTGGLSGNTIYF; CDR3 DNA: TGCAGTGCTAGACGTAGGACAGGGGGCCTCTCTGGAAACACCATATATTTT
V gene: TRBV5-1; D gene: TRBD2; J gene: TRBJ2-1; clone size: few; CDR3 protein: CASSWTSGLYNEQFF; CDR3 DNA: TGCGCCAGCAGCTGGACTAGCGGCCTCTACAATGAGCAGTTCTTC
V gene: TRBV10-3; D gene: NA; J gene: TRBJ2-1; clone size: few; CDR3 protein: CAISESQGYSVNEQFF; CDR3 DNA: TGTGCCATCAGTGAGTCGCAAGGGTATTCGGTCAATGAGCAGTTCTTC
V gene: TRBV5-1; D gene: TRBD1; J gene: TRBJ2-7; clone size: many; CDR3 protein: CASRDRAYEQYF; CDR3 DNA: TGCGCCAGCAGGGACAGGGCCTACGAGCAGTACTTC
V gene: TRBV25-1; D gene: NA; J gene: TRBJ2-4; clone size: many; CDR3 protein: CASSESVGAKNIQYF; CDR3 DNA: TGTGCCAGCAGTGAATCAGTGGGAGCCAAAAACATTCAGTACTTC
V gene: TRBV20-1; D gene: TRBD1; J gene: TRBJ2-4; clone size: many; CDR3 protein: CSARDPTGGKNIQYF; CDR3 DNA: TGCAGTGCTAGAGATCCGACAGGGGGCAAAAACATTCAGTACTTC
V gene: TRBV10-3; D gene: TRBD1; J gene: TRBJ1-2; clone size: many; CDR3 protein: CATRRDRGQEYGYTF; CDR3 DNA: TGTGCCACCCGCCGGGACAGGGGGCAGGAGTATGGCTACACCTTC
V gene: TRBV12-5; D gene: NA; J gene: TRBJ1-3; clone size: NA; CDR3 protein: CASAPPASGNTIYF; CDR3 DNA: TGTGCTAGTGCCCCTCCGGCCTCTGGAAACACCATATATTTT
V gene: TRBV12-3/TRBV12-4; D gene: TRBD1; J gene: TRBJ1-3; clone size: many; CDR3 protein: CASRIRDRAGNTIYF; CDR3 DNA: TGTGCCAGCAGAATCCGGGACAGGGCTGGAAACACCATATATTTT
V gene: TRBV10-1; D gene: TRBD1; J gene: TRBJ2-3; clone size: few; CDR3 protein: CASSESRGPTTDTQYF; CDR3 DNA: TGCGCCAGCAGTGAGTCGAGGGGGCCGACAACAGATACGCAGTATTTT
V gene: TRBV7-9; D gene: TRBD1; J gene: TRBJ2-1; clone size: many; CDR3 protein: CASSLDQGAPYNEQFF; CDR3 DNA: TGTGCCAGCAGCTTAGATCAGGGGGCACCCTACAATGAGCAGTTCTTC
V gene: TRBV6-5; D gene: NA; J gene: TRBJ2-7; clone size: few; CDR3 protein: CASSYVGSHHSYEQYF; CDR3 DNA: TGTGCCAGCAGTTACGTTGGGTCCCACCACTCCTACGAGCAGTACTTC
V gene: TRBV12-3/TRBV12-4; D gene: TRBD1; J gene: TRBJ2-7; clone size: many; CDR3 protein: CASSRTGDGFEQYF; CDR3 DNA: TGTGCCAGCAGCCGGACAGGGGATGGTTTCGAGCAGTACTTC
V gene: TRBV6-6; D gene: TRBD1; J gene: TRBJ2-7; clone size: few; CDR3 protein: CASSSSGQAFF; CDR3 DNA: TGTGCCAGCAGTTCGTCCGGACAGGCTTTCTTC
V gene: TRBV12-3/TRBV12-4; D gene: NA; J gene: TRBJ1-5; clone size: few; CDR3 protein: CASSFEQNSNQPQHF; CDR3 DNA: TGTGCCAGCAGTTTTGAGCAGAATAGCAATCAGCCCCAGCATTTT
V gene: TRBV27; D gene: NA; J gene: TRBJ2-1; clone size: many; CDR3 protein: CASSLEGASPRQFF; CDR3 DNA: TGTGCCAGCAGTTTGGAGGGGGCATCCCCGAGGCAGTTCTTC
V gene: TRBV24-1; D gene: NA; J gene: TRBJ2-2; clone size: many; CDR3 protein: CATSDAGTGELFF; CDR3 DNA: TGTGCCACCAGTGATGCGGGGACCGGGGAGCTGTTTTTT
V gene: TRBV5-1; D gene: TRBD1; J gene: TRBJ1-1; clone size: NA; CDR3 protein: CASSFKTTGDTEAFF; CDR3 DNA: TGCGCCAGCAGCTTTAAGACAACAGGGGACACTGAAGCTTTCTTT
V gene: TRBV7-8; D gene: TRBD1; J gene: TRBJ2-3; clone size: NA; CDR3 protein: CASSSGQASTDTQYF; CDR3 DNA: TGTGCCAGCAGCTCGGGACAGGCTAGCACAGATACGCAGTATTTT
V gene: TRBV2; D gene: NA; J gene: TRBJ2-7; clone size: many; CDR3 protein: CASTLEDIPSEQYF; CDR3 DNA: TGTGCCAGCACCCTTGAGGACATTCCGTCCGAGCAGTACTTC
V gene: TRBV7-9; D gene: NA; J gene: TRBJ2-3; clone size: many; CDR3 protein: CASSPLGSLTDTQYF; CDR3 DNA: TGTGCCAGCAGCCCCCTAGGTTCCCTCACAGATACGCAGTATTTT
V gene: TRBV12-3/TRBV12-4; D gene: TRBD2; J gene: TRBJ2-1; clone size: few; CDR3 protein: CASSFFLAGGHNEQFF; CDR3 DNA: TGTGCCAGCAGTTTTTTCCTAGCGGGAGGACACAATGAGCAGTTCTTC
V gene: TRBV5-1; D gene: NA; J gene: TRBJ1-1; clone size: many; CDR3 protein: CASHRDMNTEAFF; CDR3 DNA: TGCGCCAGTCACCGGGACATGAACACTGAAGCTTTCTTT
V gene: TRBV2; D gene: TRBD1; J gene: TRBJ1-1; clone size: many; CDR3 protein: CAIPTGSTEAFF; CDR3 DNA: TGTGCCATCCCGACAGGGAGTACTGAAGCTTTCTTT
V gene: TRBV5-1; D gene: NA; J gene: TRBJ1-4; clone size: many; CDR3 protein: CASSLDGAEDEKLFF; CDR3 DNA: TGCGCCAGCAGCTTGGACGGAGCAGAAGATGAAAAACTGTTTTTT
V gene: TRBV6-1; D gene: TRBD1; J gene: TRBJ1-1; clone size: many; CDR3 protein: CASSARQGGTEAFF; CDR3 DNA: TGTGCCAGCAGTGCCCGACAGGGTGGAACTGAAGCTTTCTTT
V gene: TRBV12-3/TRBV12-4; D gene: TRBD1; J gene: TRBJ2-7; clone size: many; CDR3 protein: CASSPVSGTGIHEQYF; CDR3 DNA: TGTGCCAGCAGCCCGGTGTCCGGGACAGGGATCCACGAGCAGTACTTC
V gene: TRBV20-1; D gene: NA; J gene: TRBJ2-5; clone size: few; CDR3 protein: CSARILETQYF; CDR3 DNA: TGCAGTGCTAGAATTTTGGAGACCCAGTACTTC
V gene: TRBV6-1; D gene: TRBD2; J gene: TRBJ2-1; clone size: few; CDR3 protein: CASSTSSGRSNEQFF; CDR3 DNA: TGTGCCAGCAGTACCTCTAGCGGGAGGAGCAATGAGCAGTTCTTC
V gene: TRBV10-1; D gene: NA; J gene: TRBJ2-3; clone size: many; CDR3 protein: CASSPGTSDTQYF; CDR3 DNA: TGCGCCAGCAGCCCGGGGACATCAGATACGCAGTATTTT
V gene: TRBV10-3; D gene: TRBD2; J gene: TRBJ2-7; clone size: few; CDR3 protein: CAISPMTSGDLEQYF; CDR3 DNA: TGTGCCATCAGTCCGATGACTAGCGGTGACCTCGAGCAGTACTTC
V gene: TRBV11-3; D gene: TRBD1; J gene: TRBJ1-2; clone size: many; CDR3 protein: CASKDRGNYGYTF; CDR3 DNA: TGTGCCAGCAAAGACAGGGGTAACTATGGCTACACCTTC
V gene: TRBV20-1; D gene: NA; J gene: TRBJ2-1; clone size: many; CDR3 protein: CSAEGMWGNGYNEQFF; CDR3 DNA: TGCAGTGCGGAGGGCATGTGGGGAAACGGGTACAATGAGCAGTTCTTC
V gene: TRBV20-1; D gene: TRBD2; J gene: TRBJ2-3; clone size: NA; CDR3 protein: CSASTTSGSTDTQYF; CDR3 DNA: TGCAGTGCTAGCACGACTAGCGGGAGCACAGATACGCAGTATTTT
V gene: TRBV18; D gene: NA; J gene: TRBJ2-1; clone size: NA; CDR3 protein: CASSPQANEQFF; CDR3 DNA: TGTGCCAGCTCACCCCAGGCGAATGAGCAGTTCTTC
V gene: TRBV3-1; D gene: NA; J gene: TRBJ2-1; clone size: NA; CDR3 protein: CASSQDRGLEQFF; CDR3 DNA: TGTGCCAGCAGCCAAGATCGGGGACTGGAGCAGTTCTTC
V gene: TRBV3-1; D gene: NA; J gene: TRBJ2-7; clone size: many; CDR3 protein: CASSQDPYSYEQYF; CDR3 DNA: TGTGCCAGCAGCCAAGACCCATACTCCTACGAGCAGTACTTC